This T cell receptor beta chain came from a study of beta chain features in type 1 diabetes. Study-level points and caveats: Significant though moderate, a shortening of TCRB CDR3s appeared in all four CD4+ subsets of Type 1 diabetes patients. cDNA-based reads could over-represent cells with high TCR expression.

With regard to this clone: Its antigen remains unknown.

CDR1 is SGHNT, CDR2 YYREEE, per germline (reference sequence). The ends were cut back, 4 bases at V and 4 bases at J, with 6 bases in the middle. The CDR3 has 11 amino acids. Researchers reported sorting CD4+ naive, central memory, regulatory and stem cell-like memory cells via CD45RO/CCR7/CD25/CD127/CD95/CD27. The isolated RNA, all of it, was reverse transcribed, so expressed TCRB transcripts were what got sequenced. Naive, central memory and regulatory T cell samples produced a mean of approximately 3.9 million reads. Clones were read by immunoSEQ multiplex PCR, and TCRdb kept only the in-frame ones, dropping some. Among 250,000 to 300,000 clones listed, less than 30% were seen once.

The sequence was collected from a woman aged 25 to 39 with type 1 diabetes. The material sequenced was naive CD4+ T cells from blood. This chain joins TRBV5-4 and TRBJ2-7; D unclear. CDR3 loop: CASSDEYEQYF. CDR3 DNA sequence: TGTGCCAGCAGCGATGAGTACGAGCAGTACTTC. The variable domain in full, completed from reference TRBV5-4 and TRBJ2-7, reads ETGVTQSPTHLIKTRGQQVTLRCSSQSGHNTVSWYQQALGQGPQFIFQYYREEENGRGNFPPRFSGLQFPNYSSELNVNALELDDSALYLCASSDEYEQYFGPGTRLTVT.